The T cell receptor beta chain described here comes from a study of cytomegalovirus exposure and HLA in healthy donors. Germline CDR1 is GTSNPN and CDR2 is SVGIG (reference sequence). This CDR3 comprises 9 residues. Of note for this clone: The antigen is unknown.

Study findings and constraints: A list of around 150 TCR beta chains associated with cytomegalovirus was given. Many donors carried some public TCRs, although rarity characterized most TCR sequences.

Libraries were prepared by immunoSEQ multiplex PCR; TCRdb keeps only in-frame clonotypes and omits some of them. Of about 330,000 clones listed, about 85% were seen once; the top ten hold approximately 1.2%. The TCR comes from a woman in her 30s in good health and CMV-seropositive. Sequences were obtained from PBMCs. This sequence joins TRBV30 and TRBJ1-1; D remains unclear. CDR3 sequence reads: CALNTEAFF. DNA of the CDR3: TGTGCACTGAACACTGAAGCTTTCTTT.